This is a list of T cell receptor beta chains from one sample in a study of blood T cells in healthy people across ages. Via MiXCR, TCRdb re-called the 5' RACE reads, giving one row per CDR3 protein. Here the sample spans hundreds of thousands of distinct CDR3 sequences, around 54% being singletons. Sequenced material: blood. The receptors originated from a man aged 55 to 70 in good health. CDR3s include the opening cysteine and the closing phenylalanine or tryptophan. The order of the fields is CDR3 length, V gene, clone size, J gene, D gene, CDR3 DNA, CDR3 protein. The D gene is left open where the match is weak. Rows may omit the clone size; those that give it use once, few, many or a size class.

14,TRBV20-1,-,TRBJ2-1,TRBD2,TGCAGTGCTAGTGCGGGGGAGTCCTACAATGAGCAGTTCTTC,CSASAGESYNEQFF
16,TRBV4-1,-,TRBJ1-6,TRBD1,TGCGCCAGCAGCCACCTACAGGGGGGATATAATTCACCCCTCCACTTT,CASSHLQGGYNSPLHF
14,TRBV18,few,TRBJ2-7,TRBD2,TGTGCCAGCTCACCGGGAGCGGGGGGGGACGAGCAGTACTTC,CASSPGAGGDEQYF
12,TRBV20-1,-,TRBJ1-1,-,TGCAGTGCTGGACGGATGAACACTGAAGCTTTCTTT,CSAGRMNTEAFF
15,TRBV20-1,-,TRBJ2-7,TRBD1,TGCAGTGCTCAGAACCTGGGACAGGGCACCTACGAGCAGTACTTC,CSAQNLGQGTYEQYF
17,TRBV7-8,few,TRBJ2-5,TRBD2,TGTGCCAGCAGCTTCGGACTAGCGGGGGCTGGCCAAGAGACCCAGTACTTC,CASSFGLAGAGQETQYF
15,TRBV15,few,TRBJ2-7,-,TGTGCCACCAGCAGATCCCGGGATCACCCTTACGAGCAGTACTTC,CATSRSRDHPYEQYF
13,TRBV9,few,TRBJ2-7,-,TGTGCCAGACGGAGGACCAGACCCTACGAGCAGTACTTC,CARRRTRPYEQYF
14,TRBV3-1,many,TRBJ2-7,-,TGTGCCAGCAGCCAAGTACAGGGGAGGCACGAGCAGTACTTC,CASSQVQGRHEQYF
15,TRBV28,-,TRBJ2-7,TRBD2,TGTGCCAGCAGTTTTTCTAGCGGTAGCTCCTACGAGCAGTACTTC,CASSFSSGSSYEQYF
14,TRBV10-3,-,TRBJ2-1,TRBD1,TGTGCCATCAGTTCCGGGACAGGCAACAATGAGCAGTTCTTC,CAISSGTGNNEQFF
15,TRBV9,-,TRBJ2-1,-,TGTGCCAGCAGCGTGGGGGGGCCAAGGGGCAATGAGCAGTTCTTC,CASSVGGPRGNEQFF
16,TRBV7-2,-,TRBJ2-1,-,TGTGCCAGCGGCTCCCCCGGGGGGCGGTCCTACAATGAGCAGTTCTTC,CASGSPGGRSYNEQFF
13,TRBV4-2,few,TRBJ1-2,-,TGTGCCAGCAGCCAAGCGGGGGCGCGGGGCTACACCTTC,CASSQAGARGYTF
15,TRBV5-1,-,TRBJ2-3,-,TGCGCCAGCAGCTTGGAATCGAGGGGCACAGATACGCAGTATTTT,CASSLESRGTDTQYF
15,TRBV20-1,-,TRBJ2-1,-,TGCAGTGCTAGGCCCCCGAACCTGGGGGACAATGAGCAGTTCTTC,CSARPPNLGDNEQFF
13,TRBV7-2,-,TRBJ2-5,-,TGTGCCAGCAGCTCCATATTAGAAGAGACCCAGTACTTC,CASSSILEETQYF
14,TRBV7-6,-,TRBJ2-1,-,TGTGCCAGCAGCGATCCGGGACCCCACAATGAGCAGTTCTTC,CASSDPGPHNEQFF
16,TRBV7-8,-,TRBJ2-4,TRBD1,TGTGCCAGCAGCTTAGTGGGGACAGTAGCCAAAAACATTCAGTACTTC,CASSLVGTVAKNIQYF
13,TRBV18,-,TRBJ1-2,-,TGTGCCAGCTCACCACCGGCCGGGGAAGGCTACACCTTC,CASSPPAGEGYTF
16,TRBV10-1,-,TRBJ2-3,-,TGCGCCAGCAGTGATCAGGGGAGTTCTAGCACAGATACGCAGTATTTT,CASSDQGSSSTDTQYF
14,TRBV12-3/TRBV12-4,-,TRBJ2-5,TRBD2,TGTGCCAGCAGTCCCGGGGGAGGGGTGGAGACCCAGTACTTC,CASSPGGGVETQYF
16,TRBV3-1,few,TRBJ1-1,TRBD1,TGTGCCAGCAGCCAAGATGTGGGACAGGGAGCCACTGAAGCTTTCTTT,CASSQDVGQGATEAFF
13,TRBV29-1,-,TRBJ2-7,TRBD2,TGCAGCGTTGTTAATAGCGGGGGTGGCGAGCAGTACTTC,CSVVNSGGGEQYF
18,TRBV7-9,-,TRBJ2-5,TRBD1,TGTGCCAGCAGCTTAGCGTGGGGCCGGGACAGAAATCAAGAGACCCAGTACTTC,CASSLAWGRDRNQETQYF
18,TRBV20-1,-,TRBJ2-5,-,TGCAGTGCTAGAGATCCCTTTTTAGGAGGGCCGGGTAAAGAGACCCAGTACTTC,CSARDPFLGGPGKETQYF
14,TRBV12-3/TRBV12-4,-,TRBJ1-2,-,TGTGCCAGCAGTCTCCCCCCAGCCACTGGTGGCTACACCTTC,CASSLPPATGGYTF
13,TRBV4-1,-,TRBJ1-2,-,TGCGCCAGCAGCTTAACAGACGGCTATGGCTACACCTTC,CASSLTDGYGYTF
15,TRBV2,-,TRBJ2-5,-,TGTGCCAGCAGTGAAGCGGGGGCTCCGGAAAAGACCCAGTACTTC,CASSEAGAPEKTQYF
14,TRBV15,-,TRBJ2-7,-,TGTGCCACCAGCAGGGACTACTTACCCCACGAGCAGTACTTC,CATSRDYLPHEQYF
14,TRBV5-1,many,TRBJ2-5,-,TGCGCCAGCAGCTTGAGGGGCTCTCAAGAGACCCAGTACTTC,CASSLRGSQETQYF
15,TRBV4-3,-,TRBJ2-7,-,TGCGCCAGCAGCCAAGGGGCGGCATTCTCCTACGAGCAGTACTTC,CASSQGAAFSYEQYF
16,TRBV18,-,TRBJ2-3,TRBD1,TGTGCCAGCTCCAACGCCCCCGGACAGGGTAAAGATACGCAGTATTTT,CASSNAPGQGKDTQYF
14,TRBV2,-,TRBJ2-5,TRBD1,TGTGCCAGCACCCTTTCAGGGGGTAGAGAGACCCAGTACTTC,CASTLSGGRETQYF
19,TRBV20-1,-,TRBJ2-3,TRBD2,TGCAGTGCTATCATGGGTAGCGGGATTAGGTCCTCTAGCACAGATACGCAGTATTTT,CSAIMGSGIRSSSTDTQYF
14,TRBV6-2/TRBV6-3,-,TRBJ2-3,-,TGTGCCAGCAGTTACTGGGACAACACAGATACGCAGTATTTT,CASSYWDNTDTQYF
13,TRBV15,-,TRBJ1-5,-,TGTGCCACCAGCATCGGGACGAATCAGCCCCAGCATTTT,CATSIGTNQPQHF
15,TRBV3-1,-,TRBJ1-4,TRBD1,TGTGCCAGCAGCCTGCAGGGGGGGCGCGGGGAAAAACTGTTTTTT,CASSLQGGRGEKLFF
12,TRBV29-1,-,TRBJ2-5,-,TGCAGCGTTGACAGGAATGGGGAGACCCAGTACTTC,CSVDRNGETQYF
17,TRBV4-2,few,TRBJ2-1,-,TGTGCCAGCAGCGGGAGGTTGGGGCTGGGCTCCTACAATGAGCAGTTCTTC,CASSGRLGLGSYNEQFF